This entry lists 20 T cell receptor beta chains sequenced from one sample in a study of CD8+ T cells in alopecia areata. Extracted from the samples, RNA was reverse transcribed into cDNA to serve as the sequencing template. Assay used: immunoSEQ multiplex PCR; TCRdb lists only in-frame clones, some missing. The table lists 150,000 or so clones, about three fifths of them singletons. Sequencing was performed on CD4+ T cells sorted from blood, taken at week 0. The source of these receptors is a human donor with alopecia areata.

Notes on this clone: Other DNA sequences in the sample encode the same CDR3. The chain links TRBV13 to TRBJ1-1; the D is unclear. V lost 2 bases, J lost 1 base, and 11 bases lay in between. Per the germline V gene, CDR1 is PRHDT and CDR2 is FYEKMQ (reference sequence). The CDR3 contains 15 residues. CDR3 DNA sequence: TGTGCCAGCAGCTTACCCCGAGGGAGGAACACTGAAGCTTTCTTT. Translation gives CASSLPRGRNTEAFF.

The chain is built from TRBV29-1 and TRBJ2-7; 10 bases agree with TRBD1. Germline trimming cut 5 bases from V and 4 bases from J; bases unmatched to any gene: 5. The germline V gene has CDR1 SQVTM and CDR2 ANQGSEA. The length of the CDR3 is 13 residues. In DNA, the CDR3 is TGCAGCGTTACCGGGGACAGGGGATACGAGCAGTACTTC. Amino acid sequence: CSVTGDRGYEQYF.

The chain combines TRBV5-6 with TRBJ1-1; the match to TRBD1 covers 11 bases. V shed 5 bases and J 4 bases; nucleotides not matched to a gene: 7. The germline CDR1 and CDR2 sequences are SGHDT and YYEEEE. The CDR3 totals 15 residues. This CDR3 reads CASRNRDRGTTEAFF. The CDR3 DNA reads as TGTGCCAGCAGGAACCGGGACAGGGGGACCACTGAAGCTTTCTTT.

The chain has TRBV4-2 and TRBJ1-6, with unresolved D. Germline assignment: CDR1 LGHNA and CDR2 YNFKEQ. V was clipped by 0 bases and J by 9 bases, with 6 bases between them. The CDR3 contains 13 residues. CDR3: CASSQDTGSPLHF. The CDR3 DNA follows: TGTGCCAGCAGCCAAGACACCGGTTCACCCCTCCACTTT.

This clone was picked up a small number of times. Different DNA sequences within this sample yield the same CDR3. V gene TRBV29-1 combines with J gene TRBJ2-7; no definite D call. The CDR3 totals 11 residues. The V gene's germline CDR1 is SQVTM and CDR2 ANQGSEA. The V gene lost 4 bases and the J gene lost 2 bases, with 6 bases spanning the gap. The CDR3 spells CSVAGPYEQYF. DNA for the CDR3: TGCAGCGTTGCTGGCCCCTACGAGCAGTACTTC.

In the case of this clone: An end of the junction does not agree with germline; a read error may underlie this. The sample contains more than one DNA sequence encoding this CDR3. This sequence joins TRBV4-1 and TRBJ1-2; 9 bases are a match to TRBD1. Germline lookup yields CDR1 MGHRA and CDR2 YSYEKL. CDR3 size: 15 residues. The CDR3 DNA is TGTGCCAGCAGCCAAGAGGGGACAGGGAGTTGGGGCTACACCTTC. Translation gives CASSQEGTGSWGYTF.

This clone was observed a single time. V is TRBV15 and J is TRBJ1-2; D is perhaps TRBD1 (6 bases). V was shortened by 2 bases and J by 6 bases, with 16 bases between the two germline ends. The CDR3 loop spans 15 amino acids. Germline values: CDR1 LNHNV, CDR2 YYDKDF (reference sequence). In nucleotides, the CDR3 is TGTGCCACCAGCAGATCATCGGCAGGGGAGAATGGCTACACCTTC. Residues: CATSRSSAGENGYTF.

This chain links TRBV10-3 with TRBJ2-5; D is unresolved. With 11 bases removed from V and 1 base from J, the gap between germline ends came to 11 bases. The CDR3 is made up of 12 amino acids. Germline CDR1 ENHRY, CDR2 SYGVKD. The CDR3 reads CASGRSQETQYF. The CDR3 DNA follows: TGTGCCTCGGGCCGATCCCAAGAGACCCAGTACTTC.

In the case of this clone: Other DNA sequences from this sample encode an identical CDR3 as well. This sequence joins TRBV30 and TRBJ2-1, with no clear D. Germline CDR1 reads GTSNPN; CDR2 reads SVGIG (reference sequence). This CDR3 contains 11 residues. Trimming took off 0 bases at V and 8 bases at J, with 5 bases between the two ends. The CDR3 DNA reads TGTGCCTGGAGTGTACTGGATGAGCAGTTCTTC. Translated: CAWSVLDEQFF.

As DNA, the CDR3 is TGTGCCAGCAGACGACAGGGATCAGATACGCAGTATTTT. Protein sequence: CASRRQGSDTQYF. This chain uses TRBV27 with TRBJ2-3; TRBD1 matches at 7 bases. Germline V lookup: CDR1 MNHEY, CDR2 SMNVEV (reference sequence). This CDR3 is built from 13 residues. The ends lost 6 bases at V and 4 bases at J; junction bases unmatched: 4.

The J gene is TRBJ2-2, the V gene TRBV5-5, with no clear D. CDR1 and CDR2 (germline): SGHKS, YYEKEE (reference sequence). Trimming took 2 bases from V and 6 from J, leaving 11 bases between them. This CDR3 has 14 residues. CDR3 bases: TGTGCCAGCAGCTTCCAGTCGTTGGCCGGGGAGCTGTTTTTT. The encoded protein is CASSFQSLAGELFF.

Here the CDR3 reads CASPVGTGELFF. CDR3 in DNA: TGTGCCAGCCCGGTAGGCACCGGGGAGCTGTTTTTT. This chain uses TRBV27 with TRBJ2-2; no firm D call. From germline, CDR1 is MNHEY and CDR2 SMNVEV (reference sequence). This CDR3 contains 12 residues. V shed 8 bases and J shed 4 bases, with 8 bases lying between them.

The chain recombines TRBV4-1 with TRBJ2-5; 7 positions match TRBD2. The CDR3 is 13 amino acids. Per germline, CDR1 MGHRA and CDR2 YSYEKL. V lost 4 bases to trimming and J lost 5 bases; unmatched junction nucleotides: 4. CDR3 DNA: TGCGCCAGCAGCCTACTAGCGAGGGAGACCCAGTACTTC. As protein: CASSLLARETQYF.

J is TRBJ1-3 and V is TRBV2; D gene ambiguous. This CDR3 has 15 amino acids. The V gene's germline CDR1 is SNHLY and CDR2 FYNNEI. The V end was cut by 9 bases, the J end by 2 bases, with 17 bases between. For the CDR3, the DNA is TGTGCCAGTCGACGTGAAAAGGTTACTGGAAACACCATATATTTT. Protein product: CASRREKVTGNTIYF. Complete variable domain (other parts from reference TRBV2 and TRBJ1-3): EPEVTQTPSHQVTQMGQEVILRCVPISNHLYFYWYRQILGQKVEFLVSFYNNEISEKSEIFDDQFSVERPDGSNFTLKIRSTKLEDSAMYFCASRREKVTGNTIYFGEGSWLTVV.

The chain combines TRBV7-2 with TRBJ1-2; D remains ambiguous. The V end was cut by 0 bases, the J end by 2 bases, with 10 bases between. Germline values: CDR1 SGHTA, CDR2 FQGNSA. The CDR3 extends over 15 amino acids. CDR3 sequence reads: CASSLAPNKNYGYTF. CDR3 DNA sequence: TGTGCCAGCAGCTTAGCGCCCAACAAGAACTATGGCTACACCTTC.

The chain has TRBV9 and TRBJ2-3; 13 bases map to TRBD2. The CDR3 runs 17 residues. The junction had 4 bases not matched to a gene; V was cut back by 2 bases and J by 1 base. From germline, CDR1 is SGDLS and CDR2 YYNGEE. The CDR3 loop is CASSVGGLAGRTDTQYF. The CDR3, as DNA: TGTGCCAGCAGCGTGGGGGGACTAGCGGGGCGCACAGATACGCAGTATTTT.

V usage is TRBV30 and J usage is TRBJ2-3; 15 nucleotides line up with TRBD2. Losses at the gene ends were 7 bases for V and 1 base for J; bases not matched to a gene: 3. The CDR3 totals 15 residues. CDR1 is GTSNPN, CDR2 SVGIG, per germline (reference sequence). As DNA, the CDR3 is TGTGCCTCGGGACTAGCGGGGGGTCGCACAGATACGCAGTATTTT. Translating it yields CASGLAGGRTDTQYF.

A remark on this clone: Other DNA sequences in the sample encode the same CDR3. The rearrangement joins TRBV29-1 to TRBJ2-1; no clear D gene. Germline CDR1 SQVTM, CDR2 ANQGSEA. Trimming stripped 4 bases from V and 1 base from J, with 5 bases between. This CDR3 region has 12 residues. CDR3 loop: CSVGESYNEQFF. Here the CDR3 DNA reads TGCAGCGTTGGGGAATCCTACAATGAGCAGTTCTTC.

J is TRBJ1-6 and V is TRBV2, with 7 bases that match TRBD1. Germline values: CDR1 SNHLY, CDR2 FYNNEI. The CDR3 is made up of 13 amino acids. With 6 bases clipped from V and 10 bases from J, the junction kept 6 bases outside the gene matches. The CDR3 coding sequence is TGTGCCAGCAGGACCGGACAGGCGTCACCCCTCCACTTT. This encodes CASRTGQASPLHF.

The chain employs TRBV7-2 and TRBJ2-5; TRBD2 is a possible D gene (5 bases). Trimming stripped 5 bases from V and 4 bases from J, with 14 bases between. The CDR3 spans 14 residues. Germline CDR1 reads SGHTA; CDR2 reads FQGNSA. This CDR3 is CASSRRAGGETQYF. Written as DNA, the CDR3 is TGTGCCAGCAGCCGGCGTGCGGGCGGAGAGACCCAGTACTTC.